Listed here are 25 T cell receptor beta chains from one sample, sequenced in a study of blood T cell repertoires in COVID-19. Using immunoSEQ multiplex PCR, the repertoire was profiled, and TCRdb retains in-frame clones only, with some absent. The sample carries about 200,000 clones, roughly 92% recorded once. Sequencing input: peripheral blood. The receptors were sampled from a man aged 25 to 40 with COVID-19, enrolled during active disease.

As for this clone: A read error may account for a junction end that differs from germline. The chain is built from TRBV9 and TRBJ1-2, with D perhaps TRBD1 (5 bases). Germline assignment: CDR1 SGDLS and CDR2 YYNGEE. The CDR3 is 11 residues long. CDR3 nucleotides: TGTGCCAGCAGCGTGGATCCCCCGGGGGCCTTC. It encodes CASSVDPPGAF.

The rearrangement uses TRBV6-1 and TRBJ1-1; 8 nucleotides match TRBD1. The CDR3 runs to 17 residues. V was clipped by 0 bases and J by 1 base; unmatched bases: 7. Germline V gene sequence: CDR1 MNHNS, CDR2 SASEGT. The CDR3 bases are TGTGCCAGCAGTGAAGCGGCTGGCAGGGGGCCGAACACTGAAGCTTTCTTT. Its protein product is CASSEAAGRGPNTEAFF.

V gene TRBV2 combines with J gene TRBJ1-6; TRBD1 aligns across 9 bases. Germline V gene data show CDR1 as SNHLY and CDR2 as FYNNEI. Trimming cost V 6 bases and J 7 bases; bases outside gene matches: 10. This CDR3 is built from 16 residues. The CDR3 reads CASRLQGATRNSPLHF. CDR3 DNA sequence: TGTGCCAGCAGGCTACAGGGGGCAACGAGGAATTCACCCCTCCACTTT.

The chain employs TRBV12-3 or TRBV12-4 and TRBJ1-2; 8 bases line up with TRBD1. The CDR3 has 13 amino acids. V shed 7 bases, J shed 4 bases, and the junction held 5 bases outside the gene matches. CDR3 in amino acids: CASMTGTGYGYTF. For the CDR3, the DNA is TGTGCCAGCATGACCGGGACAGGCTATGGCTACACCTTC.

V and J are TRBV9 and TRBJ2-1; D remains ambiguous. CDR1 SGDLS and CDR2 YYNGEE come from the germline V gene. V lost 0 bases, J lost 5 bases, and 3 bases lay in between. CDR3 length equals 12 residues. The CDR3 is CASSVANNEQFF. CDR3 DNA sequence: TGTGCCAGCAGCGTAGCCAACAATGAGCAGTTCTTC.

The CDR3 DNA reads TGTGCCAGCAGCCAAGTAGAAGATACGCAGTATTTT. Amino acid sequence: CASSQVEDTQYF. The rearrangement links TRBV3-1 (or the pseudogene TRBV3-2) to TRBJ2-3; D is ambiguous. V lost 1 base and J lost 5, with 4 bases in between. Germline lookup yields CDR1 LGHDT and CDR2 YNNKEL (reference sequence). The CDR3 consists of 12 residues.

The chain joins TRBV5-1 to TRBJ1-6, with a possible D match to TRBD1 (5 bases). CDR1 and CDR2 from the germline V gene are SGHRS and YFSETQ. V was pared by 2 bases and J by 3 bases, with 12 bases between. CDR3 size: 16 residues. In DNA form, the CDR3 reads TGCGCCAGCAGCTTTGGATTCAGGGTCTATAATTCACCCCTCCACTTT. This codes for CASSFGFRVYNSPLHF.

This rearrangement joins TRBV5-1 to TRBJ2-7; no definite D call. The CDR3 is 14 amino acids. The V gene's germline CDR1 is SGHRS and CDR2 YFSETQ. With 0 bases removed from V and 0 bases from J, the gap between germline ends came to 7 bases. The CDR3 sequence is CASSLGISSYEQYF. The CDR3 nucleotides read TGCGCCAGCAGCTTGGGAATCAGCTCCTACGAGCAGTACTTC. Full variable domain (rest looked up from reference TRBV5-1 and TRBJ2-7): KAGVTQTPRYLIKTRGQQVTLSCSPISGHRSVSWYQQTPGQGLQFLFEYFSETQRNKGNFPGRFSGRQFSNSRSEMNVSTLELGDSALYLCASSLGISSYEQYFGPGTRLTVT.

V usage is TRBV30 and J usage is TRBJ1-5; 8 positions agree with TRBD1. There are 13 residues in the CDR3. Losses at the gene ends were 3 bases for V and 5 bases for J; bases not matched to a gene: 3. Germline V CDR1 and CDR2: GTSNPN, SVGIG (reference sequence). The CDR3 DNA reads as TGTGCCTGGAGCAGGGGGCTAGATCAGCCCCAGCATTTT. The encoded protein is CAWSRGLDQPQHF.

V usage is TRBV11-2 and J usage is TRBJ2-7; D is uncertain. This CDR3 contains 13 residues. The V and J ends lost 5 bases and 4 bases respectively, with 12 bases between them. The germline gives CDR1 SGHAT, CDR2 FQNNGV. CDR3 residues: CASSAQPAYEQYF. The CDR3, as DNA: TGTGCCAGCAGCGCGCAACCCGCGTACGAGCAGTACTTC.

This sequence joins TRBV5-5 and TRBJ2-7, with D perhaps TRBD2 (5 bases). This CDR3 has 11 amino acids. Looked up from germline, CDR1 is SGHKS and CDR2 is YYEKEE (reference sequence). V was cut by 7 bases and J by 0 bases, with 5 bases left in between. Here the CDR3 DNA reads TGTGCCAGCGACTACTCCTACGAGCAGTACTTC. As protein: CASDYSYEQYF.

The J gene is TRBJ2-1, the V gene TRBV11-2; 16 nucleotides agree with TRBD2. There are 17 residues in the CDR3. V trimming: 4 bases; J trimming: 5 bases; junction bases outside the gene matches: 5. The V gene's germline CDR1 is SGHAT and CDR2 FQNNGV. CDR3 coding DNA: TGTGCCAGCAGCTCCTGGGGACTAGCGGGGGGGGACAATGAGCAGTTCTTC. Protein product: CASSSWGLAGGDNEQFF.

The chain is built from TRBV18 and TRBJ1-5; D is perhaps TRBD1 (6 bases). The germline V and J ends were trimmed by 2 bases and 5 bases, with 13 bases remaining between them. The CDR3 contains 15 residues. Germline CDR1 KGHSH, CDR2 LQKENI. Here the CDR3 DNA reads TGTGCCAGCTCACCAGGGGGCAGTTTCGATCAGCCCCAGCATTTT. It translates to CASSPGGSFDQPQHF.

In this sample, this clone turned up once. V is TRBV30 and J is TRBJ1-2; 8 bases map to TRBD1. This CDR3 has 16 residues. The ends lost 0 bases at V and 2 bases at J; junction bases unmatched: 8. Per germline, CDR1 GTSNPN and CDR2 SVGIG (reference sequence). CDR3 protein: CAWSVLRDRLNYGYTF. In DNA, the CDR3 is TGTGCCTGGAGTGTACTCAGGGACAGGTTAAACTATGGCTACACCTTC.

The CDR3 spells CASSSGQGNTGELFF. CDR3 nucleotide sequence: TGTGCCAGCTCATCGGGACAGGGGAACACCGGGGAGCTGTTTTTT. This chain links TRBV18 with TRBJ2-2; 9 nucleotides agree with TRBD1. V trimming: 5 bases; J trimming: 1 base; junction bases outside the gene matches: 2. The germline V gene encodes CDR1 KGHSH and CDR2 LQKENI. The CDR3 runs to 15 residues.

The rearrangement uses TRBV6-6 and TRBJ1-1; 8 bases line up with TRBD1. This CDR3 contains 15 residues. V lost 5 bases, J lost 0 bases, and 5 bases stayed unmatched. The germline V gene encodes CDR1 MNHNY and CDR2 SVGAGI (reference sequence). CDR3 in amino acids: CASSPGQGVNTEAFF. The CDR3, as DNA: TGTGCCAGCAGTCCAGGACAGGGCGTGAACACTGAAGCTTTCTTT.

This chain joins TRBV7-9 and TRBJ1-3, with 7 bases that match TRBD1. The V gene's germline CDR1 is SEHNR and CDR2 FQNEAQ (reference sequence). This CDR3 comprises 15 residues. After removal of 5 bases from V and 4 bases from J, the junction contained 8 bases not matched to a gene. Here the CDR3 DNA reads TGTGCCAGCAGCCTTGGAACAGGGGTAGGAAACACCATATATTTT. As protein: CASSLGTGVGNTIYF.

In DNA, the CDR3 is TGCGCCAGCAGCAATCGACTAGCGGGGTACAATGAGCAGTTCTTC. Translation: CASSNRLAGYNEQFF. The chain has TRBV5-1 and TRBJ2-1; 11 bases align to TRBD2. CDR3 length: 15 amino acids. The V gene's germline CDR1 is SGHRS and CDR2 YFSETQ. With 4 bases clipped from V and 4 bases from J, the junction kept 4 bases outside the gene matches.

This chain connects TRBV9 to TRBJ2-7; maybe TRBD2 (7 bases). V gave up 4 bases and J gave up 0 bases, with 11 bases separating them. The germline V gene encodes CDR1 SGDLS and CDR2 YYNGEE. The CDR3 is 14 residues long. The CDR3 DNA reads TGTGCCAGCAGCAAGGGGGGGAGCTCCTACGAGCAGTACTTC. Amino acid sequence: CASSKGGSSYEQYF.

Details on this clone: Additional DNA sequences in this sample encode the identical CDR3. The J gene is TRBJ2-5, the V gene TRBV5-1, with 9 bases aligning to TRBD1. The germline gives CDR1 SGHRS, CDR2 YFSETQ. Unmatched junction bases numbered 3, after V lost 4 bases and J lost 5 bases. CDR3 length: 13 amino acids. CDR3 residues: CASSLGTGETQYF. The CDR3 region has the DNA TGCGCCAGCAGCCTGGGGACAGGGGAGACCCAGTACTTC.

This sequence joins TRBV19 and TRBJ1-1; 10 bases fit TRBD1. The junction had 5 bases not matched to a gene; V was cut back by 5 bases and J by 5 bases. The CDR3 has 14 residues. Germline values: CDR1 LNHDA, CDR2 SQIVND (reference sequence). This chain's CDR3 is CASSLDRGTTEAFF. In DNA, the CDR3 is TGTGCCAGTAGTCTGGACAGGGGGACGACTGAAGCTTTCTTT.

This chain connects TRBV14 to TRBJ1-1; D perhaps matches TRBD1 (6 bases). The CDR3 runs to 17 residues. Germline V gives CDR1 SGHDN, CDR2 FVKESK. V lost 0 bases to trimming and J lost 5 bases, with 19 bases between them. The CDR3 DNA is TGTGCCAGCAGCCAAGATCTGGGGGCGGGGGTGTGGACTGAAGCTTTCTTT. Amino acids: CASSQDLGAGVWTEAFF.

This clone was observed once. The genes are TRBV19 and TRBJ1-1; D ambiguous. Germline V lookup: CDR1 LNHDA, CDR2 SQIVND (reference sequence). Between the trimmed V and J ends, which lost 3 bases and 5 bases, there was a span of 13 bases. This CDR3 spans 14 amino acids. CDR3 region: CASSMRERGTEAFF. As DNA, the CDR3 is TGTGCCAGTAGTATGAGGGAAAGAGGGACTGAAGCTTTCTTT.

As concerns this clone: The same CDR3 arises from other DNA sequences in this sample as well. The chain couples TRBV5-1 to TRBJ1-1; D is perhaps TRBD1 (6 bases). Germline lookup yields CDR1 SGHRS and CDR2 YFSETQ. CDR3 size: 15 residues. V gave up 0 bases and J gave up 0 bases, with 9 bases separating them. CDR3 nucleotide sequence: TGCGCCAGCAGCTTGGGGACAGTCATGAACACTGAAGCTTTCTTT. Translation: CASSLGTVMNTEAFF.

This clone came up a few times. The gene calls are TRBV27 and TRBJ2-1; 8 bases agree with TRBD2. The J segment lost 7 bases and the V segment lost 6 bases, leaving 17 bases of the junction unmatched. The V gene's germline CDR1 is MNHEY and CDR2 SMNVEV (reference sequence). The CDR3 is 17 amino acids. The CDR3 region has the DNA TGTGCCAGCAGGGAAGGGATAGGCGGGGGGCCGTGGAATGAGCAGTTCTTC. It specifies CASREGIGGGPWNEQFF.